This TCR beta chain was documented in a study of human T cells and chemical hapten exposure. The wider study: Largely, small differences in pooled library volume made per-sample TCR yields vary. Overall study results and limits: With DPC sensitization, TCRs exceeding 1 in 1000 frequency showed no change.

About this clonotype itself: What it binds is not known.

Per germline, CDR1 SGHTA and CDR2 FQGTGA. The V gene lost 5 bases and the J gene lost 9 bases, with 16 bases spanning the gap. The CDR3 length is 13 residues. Documented time point: pre-sensitization, week 0. Indicated treatment: therapeutic diphenylcyclopropenone sensitization with weekly scalp DPC. A single record per CDR3 protein comes from TCRdb applying MiXCR to the RACE reads. The data contain around 300,000 distinct CDR3 sequences, 5% to 6.5% of them singletons. The chain employs TRBV7-3 and TRBJ1-1; weak D call: TRBD1 (6 bases). This sequence was found in a woman between 18 and 29 years old with alopecia areata. Some clones in this sample may be carry-over from other donors' samples. The sample here was whole blood, taken in connection with sensitization to the hapten diphenylcyclopropenone (DPC). The CDR3 DNA reads as TGTGCCAGCAGCCTCCCTCAGACAGGTAAAGCTTTCTTT. This codes for CASSLPQTGKAFF.